These 15 T cell receptor beta chains came from one sample sequenced in a study of T cell responses to AZD1222 COVID-19 vaccine. Data came from immunoSEQ multiplex PCR; TCRdb stores just in-frame clones and leaves some out. The table has tens of thousands of clones, around 83% seen once. The sequences come from peripheral blood, collected on day 0 of AZD1222 vaccination. The receptors derive from an adult in good health.

The chain couples TRBV5-4 to TRBJ2-7; 9 positions agree with TRBD2. The CDR3 has 18 amino acids. CDR1 and CDR2 (germline): SGHNT, YYREEE (reference sequence). The ends lost 1 base at V and 5 bases at J; junction bases unmatched: 16. CDR3 nucleotides: TGTGCCAGCAGCTTGAAATTTCATCGAGCGGGGGGAAGGGACGAGCAGTACTTC. It specifies CASSLKFHRAGGRDEQYF.

J is TRBJ1-5 and V is TRBV28; D is unresolved. In germline, CDR1 is MDHEN, CDR2 SYDVKM. Deletions cut 4 bases from V and 2 bases from J, with 9 bases between. The CDR3 has 14 residues. CDR3 sequence: CASSWSSGNQPQHF. In DNA, the CDR3 is TGTGCCAGCAGTTGGAGTTCTGGCAATCAGCCCCAGCATTTT.

The chain links TRBV18 to TRBJ2-3; D not certain. The V and J ends lost 2 bases and 6 bases respectively, with 15 bases between them. This CDR3 spans 15 amino acids. The V gene's germline CDR1 is KGHSH and CDR2 LQKENI. As DNA, the CDR3 is TGTGCCAGCTCACCAGAGTTTCCCGCGCGGGATACGCAGTATTTT. Its translation is CASSPEFPARDTQYF.

This clone has only a few counts. This rearrangement joins TRBV5-1 to TRBJ2-7; D is unresolved. V lost 3 bases, J lost 2 bases, and 12 bases lay in between. The CDR3 contains 14 residues. CDR1 SGHRS and CDR2 YFSETQ come from the germline V gene. The CDR3 nucleotides read TGCGCCAGCAGCTCAGACATCCCAACCTACGAGCAGTACTTC. This sequence encodes CASSSDIPTYEQYF. The full variable domain, with the rest looked up from reference TRBV5-1 and TRBJ2-7, is KAGVTQTPRYLIKTRGQQVTLSCSPISGHRSVSWYQQTPGQGLQFLFEYFSETQRNKGNFPGRFSGRQFSNSRSEMNVSTLELGDSALYLCASSSDIPTYEQYFGPGTRLTVT.

V is TRBV15 and J is TRBJ1-5, with D maybe TRBD1 (6 bases). V was cut by 2 bases and J by 4 bases, with 18 bases left in between. CDR1 LNHNV and CDR2 YYDKDF come from the germline V gene (reference sequence). The CDR3 is made up of 17 amino acids. For the CDR3, the DNA is TGTGCCACCAGCAGATTTTTAGGACAGTCCACAAATCAGCCCCAGCATTTT. It yields the protein CATSRFLGQSTNQPQHF.

V and J are TRBV2 and TRBJ2-7; 9 bases map to TRBD2. The CDR3 is made up of 17 amino acids. V dropped 6 bases and J dropped 5; count of bases not matched to a gene: 17. From germline, CDR1 is SNHLY and CDR2 FYNNEI. This CDR3 reads CASRQIKGRGGQNEQYF. Written as DNA, the CDR3 is TGTGCCAGCAGGCAAATTAAAGGGCGGGGGGGCCAAAACGAGCAGTACTTC. The variable domain in full, with the rest retrieved from reference TRBV2 and TRBJ2-7, is EPEVTQTPSHQVTQMGQEVILRCVPISNHLYFYWYRQILGQKVEFLVSFYNNEISEKSEIFDDQFSVERPDGSNFTLKIRSTKLEDSAMYFCASRQIKGRGGQNEQYFGPGTRLTVT.

This clone has a single count. In the same sample, other DNA sequences code for this CDR3. The V and J genes are TRBV5-1 and TRBJ1-1; possible D gene TRBD1, 5 bases. CDR1 and CDR2 (germline): SGHRS, YFSETQ. V was clipped by 1 base and J by 2 bases, with 6 bases between them. CDR3 length equals 13 residues. The CDR3 protein is CASSLQGNTEAFF. CDR3 DNA: TGCGCCAGCAGCTTGCAGGGAAACACTGAAGCTTTCTTT.

The rearrangement uses TRBV2 and TRBJ2-1; TRBD2 matches 8 bases. CDR1 and CDR2 from the germline V gene are SNHLY and FYNNEI. The V and J ends lost 7 bases and 15 bases, in that order; junction bases with no gene match: 14. The CDR3 covers 13 residues. DNA for the CDR3: TGTGCCAGCAACAGCGGGGGTCGGACCTCTACGTTCTTC. Its translation: CASNSGGRTSTFF.

The rearrangement uses TRBV6-5 and TRBJ1-6; D ambiguous. V was pared by 4 bases and J by 3 bases, with 7 bases between. Germline V gene data show CDR1 as MNHEY and CDR2 as SVGAGI. The CDR3 contains 14 residues. CDR3 in DNA: TGTGCCAGCAGTTTAGAGGGCTATAATTCACCCCTCCACTTT. Its protein product is CASSLEGYNSPLHF.

The chain combines TRBV4-1 with TRBJ2-3; D gene ambiguous. Germline CDR1 and CDR2: MGHRA and YSYEKL. The length of the CDR3 is 16 residues. V was shortened by 1 base and J by 2 bases, with 13 bases between the two germline ends. The CDR3 DNA reads TGCGCCAGCAGCCAAGTTAATCTCATTTCCACAGATACGCAGTATTTT. Translation: CASSQVNLISTDTQYF.

The chain joins TRBV18 to TRBJ2-7; D remains ambiguous. This CDR3 comprises 13 residues. Germline V gives CDR1 KGHSH, CDR2 LQKENI. Trimming pared 3 bases from V and 3 bases from J, leaving 9 bases between. CDR3: CASSPRVGYEQYF. Here the CDR3 DNA reads TGTGCCAGCTCACCTAGGGTTGGCTACGAGCAGTACTTC.

The chain links TRBV3-1 (or the pseudogene TRBV3-2) to TRBJ1-5; D gene unclear. CDR1 is LGHDT and CDR2 is YNNKEL in the germline V gene (reference sequence). The CDR3 runs 13 residues. V shed 3 bases and J shed 9 bases, with 12 bases lying between them. CDR3 sequence reads: CASSQGRGWPQHF. In DNA form, the CDR3 reads TGTGCCAGCAGCCAGGGCCGGGGTTGGCCCCAGCATTTT.

The chain has TRBV6-6 and TRBJ2-7, with TRBD1 matching 7 bases. Per the germline V gene, CDR1 is MNHNY and CDR2 is SVGAGI (reference sequence). The CDR3 has 14 amino acids. Trimming at V came to 5 bases and at J to 4 bases, leaving 8 bases not matched to a gene. Here the CDR3 reads CASSRPGTDYEQYF. CDR3 nucleotides: TGTGCCAGCAGTCGTCCCGGGACAGATTACGAGCAGTACTTC.

This chain uses TRBV6-2 or TRBV6-3 with TRBJ2-7; perhaps TRBD2 as D (5 bases). V lost 5 bases and J lost 11, with 19 bases in between. Germline V CDR1 and CDR2: MNHEY, SVGEGT. This CDR3 comprises 13 residues. The CDR3 nucleotides are TGTGCCAGCAGTCCGCCGAATCCCCCCGGGGAGTACTTC. Translating gives CASSPPNPPGEYF.

This clone was seen only a few times. This chain uses TRBV7-9 with TRBJ1-1, with TRBD1 identical over 7 bases. The CDR3 is made up of 15 amino acids. The junction had 14 bases not matched to a gene; V was cut back by 5 bases and J by 8 bases. From germline, CDR1 is SEHNR and CDR2 FQNEAQ (reference sequence). For the CDR3, the DNA is TGTGCCAGCAGCCATAACGACAGGGAGGGGGCGGAAGCTTTCTTT. This encodes CASSHNDREGAEAFF.